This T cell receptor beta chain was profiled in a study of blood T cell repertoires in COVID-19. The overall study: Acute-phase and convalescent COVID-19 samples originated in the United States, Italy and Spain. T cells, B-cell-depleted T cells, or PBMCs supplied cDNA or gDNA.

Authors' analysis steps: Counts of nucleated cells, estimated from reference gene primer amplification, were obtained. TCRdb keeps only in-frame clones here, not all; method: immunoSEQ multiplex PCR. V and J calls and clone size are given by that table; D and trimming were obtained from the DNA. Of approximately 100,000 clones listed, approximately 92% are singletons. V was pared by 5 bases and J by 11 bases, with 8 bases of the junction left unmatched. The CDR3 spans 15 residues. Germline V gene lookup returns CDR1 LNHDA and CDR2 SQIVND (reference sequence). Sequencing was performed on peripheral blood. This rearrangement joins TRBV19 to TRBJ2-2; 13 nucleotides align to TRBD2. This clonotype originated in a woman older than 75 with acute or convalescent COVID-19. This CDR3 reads CASSPPRTSGGELFF. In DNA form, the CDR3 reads TGTGCCAGTAGTCCCCCCCGGACTAGCGGGGGCGAGCTGTTTTTT. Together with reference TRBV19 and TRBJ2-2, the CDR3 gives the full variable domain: DGGITQSPKYLFRKEGQNVTLSCEQNLNHDAMYWYRQDPGQGLRLIYYSQIVNDFQKGDIAEGYSVSREKKESFPLTVTSAQKNPTAFYLCASSPPRTSGGELFFGEGSRLTVL.